Each of the 25 T cell receptor beta chains below was sequenced from the same sample in a study of radiotherapy plus CTLA-4 blockade in lung cancer. Produced via immunoSEQ multiplex PCR; TCRdb's table is partial and in-frame only. The sample shows nearly 110,000 clones, around 85% of them seen only once. The sequencing used peripheral blood, collected from a patient treated with radiotherapy plus ipilimumab. All receptors come from a human donor with non-small cell lung cancer that progressed on radiotherapy plus ipilimumab. Some clones in this sample may be carry-over from other donors' samples.

The V call is TRBV18, the J call TRBJ2-3; 7 bases are a match to TRBD1. Germline V CDR1 and CDR2: KGHSH, LQKENI. The CDR3 is 15 residues long. The V gene end was trimmed by 4 bases and the J gene end by 2 bases; junction bases not matched to a gene: 6. The CDR3 sequence is CASSLLQGHTDTQYF. The CDR3 nucleotides are TGTGCCAGCTCACTTTTACAGGGGCACACAGATACGCAGTATTTT. The full variable domain, with the rest looked up from reference TRBV18 and TRBJ2-3, is NAGVMQNPRHLVRRRGQEARLRCSPMKGHSHVYWYRQLPEEGLKFMVYLQKENIIDESGMPKERFSAEFPKEGPSILRIQQVVRGDSAAYFCASSLLQGHTDTQYFGPGTRLTVL.

This clone has just a few counts. The chain has TRBV5-6 and TRBJ2-7; 9 bases match TRBD2. V was pared by 2 bases and J by 2 bases, with 5 bases of the junction left unmatched. Germline CDR1 and CDR2: SGHDT and YYEEEE. This CDR3 contains 15 residues. Here the CDR3 reads CASSFVAGVTYEQYF. The CDR3 nucleotides read TGTGCCAGCAGCTTTGTAGCGGGGGTAACCTACGAGCAGTACTTC.

The chain uses TRBV4-3 and TRBJ1-2; possibly TRBD1 for D (5 bases). The CDR3 length is 15 residues. CDR1 is LGHNA, CDR2 YSLEER, per germline. Trimming shortened V by 3 bases and J by 8 bases, and 19 bases separated the two germline ends. This chain's CDR3 is CASSHPGRTRGGYTF. The CDR3 bases are TGCGCCAGCAGCCACCCCGGACGGACACGCGGGGGCTACACCTTC.

The chain is built from TRBV5-1 and TRBJ2-1; D assignment may be TRBD1 or TRBD2 (5 bases each). CDR3 length equals 15 residues. The V end was cut by 5 bases, the J end by 4 bases, with 16 bases between. Germline loops: CDR1 SGHRS, CDR2 YFSETQ. The CDR3 coding sequence is TGCGCCAGCAGGAGAGGGGACGATCTTTACAATGAGCAGTTCTTC. The encoded protein is CASRRGDDLYNEQFF.

The CDR3 nucleotides are TGCGCCAGCAGCCAAGATATAGGGGTTTCTGGAAACACCATATATTTT. It codes for CASSQDIGVSGNTIYF. V gene TRBV4-3 combines with J gene TRBJ1-3, with a possible D match to TRBD1 (5 bases). The CDR3 totals 16 residues. Germline CDR1 is LGHNA and CDR2 is YSLEER. V lost 0 bases, J lost 1 base, and 10 bases lay in between.

This clone was picked up a small number of times. The chain joins TRBV7-9 to TRBJ1-3, with D uncertain. CDR3 length: 16 amino acids. Trimming removed 1 base at V and 0 bases at J, with 10 bases between. Germline assignment: CDR1 SEHNR and CDR2 FQNEAQ (reference sequence). Written as DNA, the CDR3 is TGTGCCAGCAGCTTAGTACGGACTCTCTCTGGAAACACCATATATTTT. Protein sequence: CASSLVRTLSGNTIYF.

The chain links TRBV5-5 to TRBJ2-2; TRBD1 matches at 9 bases. The CDR3 loop spans 17 amino acids. The J segment lost 4 bases and the V segment lost 2 bases, leaving 9 bases of the junction unmatched. Germline CDR1 SGHKS, CDR2 YYEKEE (reference sequence). CDR3 loop: CASSFLRTGVSTGELFF. CDR3 nucleotides: TGTGCCAGCAGCTTTTTAAGGACAGGGGTTAGCACCGGGGAGCTGTTTTTT.

This clone was recorded once. The CDR3 DNA follows: TGTGCCAGCTCACAGGGGTTTAGCACTGAAGCTTTCTTT. Translated: CASSQGFSTEAFF. The rearrangement uses TRBV18 and TRBJ1-1; D might be TRBD1 (5 bases). Germline V gene sequence: CDR1 KGHSH, CDR2 LQKENI. The CDR3 is 13 residues long. The V end lost 4 bases, the J end lost 4 bases, and 10 bases lay between the germline ends.

V usage is TRBV19 and J usage is TRBJ2-2; D uncertain. Germline V CDR1 and CDR2: LNHDA, SQIVND (reference sequence). V lost 5 bases to trimming and J lost 5 bases, with 6 bases between them. There are 12 residues in the CDR3. The chain's CDR3 is CASSPRTGELFF. CDR3 in DNA: TGTGCCAGTAGTCCCAGGACCGGGGAGCTGTTTTTT.

The chain is built from TRBV21-1 and TRBJ1-5. TRBV21-1 is a pseudogene segment. CDR3 length: 15 residues. Here the CDR3 DNA reads TGTGCCAGCATTATAAGCGGAAGGCGCAATCAGCCCCAGCATTTT. It yields the protein CASIISGRRNQPQHF.

V gene TRBV6-1 combines with J gene TRBJ1-4; D is possibly TRBD1 (6 bases). CDR1 MNHNS and CDR2 SASEGT come from the germline V gene. The CDR3 is 14 residues long. V lost 8 bases and J lost 2, with 12 bases in between. CDR3 sequence (DNA): TGTGCCAGCGAAACAGGGATTACTAATGAAAAACTGTTTTTT. Translation gives CASETGITNEKLFF.

The chain is built from TRBV18 and TRBJ2-5; no clear D gene. The CDR3 totals 15 residues. Germline V gene lookup returns CDR1 KGHSH and CDR2 LQKENI. The V end was cut by 0 bases, the J end by 0 bases, with 8 bases between. The CDR3 region is CASSPPGSYQETQYF. CDR3 nucleotides: TGTGCCAGCTCACCACCGGGCAGCTACCAAGAGACCCAGTACTTC.

The chain carries TRBV5-1 and TRBJ2-2; 7 bases align to TRBD1. Germline-derived CDR1 and CDR2 are SGHRS and YFSETQ. V trimming: 2 bases; J trimming: 7 bases; junction bases outside the gene matches: 11. This CDR3 is built from 16 residues. The CDR3 nucleotides read TGCGCCAGCAGCTTAGAGGGGGCCCGAAAGGGCGGGGAGCTGTTTTTT. Amino acids: CASSLEGARKGGELFF.

The V and J genes are TRBV5-1 and TRBJ1-6; no reliable D call. This CDR3 contains 17 residues. CDR1 is SGHRS and CDR2 is YFSETQ in the germline V gene. V was clipped by 4 bases and J by 0 bases, with 14 bases between them. CDR3 residues: CASSVSRESSYNSPLHF. DNA for the CDR3: TGCGCCAGCAGCGTGTCACGGGAGAGCTCCTATAATTCACCCCTCCACTTT.

The CDR3 nucleotides read TGTGCCAGCAGTCAAGGACAGGGCTCGGACGAGCAGTACTTC. This codes for CASSQGQGSDEQYF. This chain joins TRBV6-1 and TRBJ2-7; 8 positions agree with TRBD1. Germline CDR1 is MNHNS and CDR2 is SASEGT. The CDR3 has 14 residues. Unmatched junction bases numbered 8, after V lost 5 bases and J lost 5 bases.

The rearrangement uses TRBV19 and TRBJ2-1, with D perhaps TRBD2 (6 bases). This CDR3 is built from 15 residues. The germline gives CDR1 LNHDA, CDR2 SQIVND (reference sequence). The ends were cut back, 4 bases at V and 1 base at J, with 11 bases in the middle. The CDR3 sequence is CASSKEGRSYNEQFF. The CDR3 DNA follows: TGTGCCAGTAGTAAGGAGGGGCGGTCCTACAATGAGCAGTTCTTC.

The J gene is TRBJ2-3, the V gene TRBV27; either TRBD1 or TRBD2 may supply D (5 bases each). The germline V and J ends were trimmed by 1 base and 4 bases, with 15 bases remaining between them. CDR1 is MNHEY, CDR2 SMNVEV, per germline (reference sequence). CDR3 length equals 16 residues. The CDR3: CASSLYGGLMPDTQYF. DNA for the CDR3: TGTGCCAGCAGTTTATATGGGGGTTTGATGCCAGATACGCAGTATTTT.

The chain links TRBV6-5 to TRBJ1-5; possible D gene TRBD1, 5 bases. The CDR3 runs 14 residues. Germline CDR1 reads MNHEY; CDR2 reads SVGAGI. Trimming left V 0 bases short and J 3 bases short, with 6 bases between. The CDR3 reads CASSYSGLNQPQHF. The CDR3 DNA reads as TGTGCCAGCAGTTACTCGGGGCTCAATCAGCCCCAGCATTTT.

This clone counts as medium-sized (0.01 to 0.1%). The chain carries TRBV7-2 and TRBJ1-5; D is unresolved. The germline V gene encodes CDR1 SGHTA and CDR2 FQGNSA. This CDR3 spans 14 amino acids. V lost 2 bases, J lost 7 bases, and 12 bases lay in between. The DNA for the CDR3 is TGTGCCAGCAGCTTATCTTTTGAGGGACAGCCCCAGCATTTT. This translates into CASSLSFEGQPQHF.

This clone was seen more than once but under ten times. V and J are TRBV5-1 and TRBJ1-2; TRBD1 agrees at 7 bases. This CDR3 is built from 16 residues. The germline gives CDR1 SGHRS, CDR2 YFSETQ. J lost 2 bases, V lost 5 bases, and 12 bases had no gene match. The CDR3 region has the DNA TGCGCCAGCAGTTATAAGGGAGGGGGCGGAAACTATGGCTACACCTTC. Its translation is CASSYKGGGGNYGYTF.

V is TRBV7-2 and J is TRBJ1-3, with TRBD1 identical over 7 bases. The V gene's germline CDR1 is SGHTA and CDR2 FQGNSA. V was clipped by 5 bases and J by 4 bases; unmatched bases: 8. This CDR3 comprises 15 residues. This chain's CDR3 is CASSQTGSKGNTIYF. The CDR3 coding sequence is TGTGCCAGCAGCCAGACAGGGAGTAAAGGAAACACCATATATTTT.

V and J are TRBV4-3 and TRBJ2-5; maybe TRBD1 (5 bases). The V gene's germline CDR1 is LGHNA and CDR2 YSLEER. This CDR3 comprises 14 residues. The V end lost 0 bases, the J end lost 5 bases, and 10 bases lay between the germline ends. The CDR3 DNA reads as TGCGCCAGCAGCCAAGAAGTGGCAGGGGAGACCCAGTACTTC. It specifies CASSQEVAGETQYF.

The chain has TRBV7-3 and TRBJ2-5; the match to TRBD1 covers 7 bases. Germline CDR1 SGHTA, CDR2 FQGTGA. This CDR3 contains 14 residues. V lost 1 base, J lost 5 bases, and 4 bases stayed unmatched. Here the CDR3 reads CASSLKGGSETQYF. The DNA of the CDR3 is TGTGCCAGCAGCTTAAAAGGGGGCAGTGAGACCCAGTACTTC.

This chain connects TRBV29-1 to TRBJ1-4; 12 bases match TRBD1. The germline V gene has CDR1 SQVTM and CDR2 ANQGSEA. The CDR3 is made up of 17 amino acids. Trimming took 6 bases from V and 2 from J; bases not matched to a gene: 10. The CDR3: CSVAGTGGAGTNEKLFF. The CDR3 DNA sequence: TGCAGCGTGGCCGGGACAGGGGGCGCGGGCACTAATGAAAAACTGTTTTTT.

The rearrangement links TRBV5-1 to TRBJ2-1, with TRBD2 identical over 14 bases. Trimming removed 4 bases from V and 5 bases from J; junction bases left unmatched: 2. This CDR3 comprises 15 residues. Germline V gene lookup returns CDR1 SGHRS and CDR2 YFSETQ. CDR3 sequence: CASSMTSGGDNEQFF. In DNA form, the CDR3 reads TGCGCCAGCAGCATGACTAGCGGGGGGGACAATGAGCAGTTCTTC.